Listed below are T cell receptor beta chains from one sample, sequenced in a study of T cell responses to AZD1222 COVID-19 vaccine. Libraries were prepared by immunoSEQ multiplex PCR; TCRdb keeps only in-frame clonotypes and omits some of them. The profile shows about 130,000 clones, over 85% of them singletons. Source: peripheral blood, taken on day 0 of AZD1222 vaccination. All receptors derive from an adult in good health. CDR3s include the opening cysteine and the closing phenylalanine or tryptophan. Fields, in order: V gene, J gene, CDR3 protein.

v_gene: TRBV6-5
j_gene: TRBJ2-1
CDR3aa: CASSYARPGGEQFF

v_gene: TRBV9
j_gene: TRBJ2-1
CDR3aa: CASSESGRARNEQFF

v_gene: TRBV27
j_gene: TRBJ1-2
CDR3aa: CASSLRRGRSYGYTF

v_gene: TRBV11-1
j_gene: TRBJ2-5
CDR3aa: CASSFGETQYF

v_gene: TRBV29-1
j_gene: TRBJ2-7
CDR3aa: CSALVGNYEQYF

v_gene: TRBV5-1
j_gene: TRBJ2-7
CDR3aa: CASSLGRGLAGGTYEQYF

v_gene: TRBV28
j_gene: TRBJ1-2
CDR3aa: CASSIRQTNYGYTF

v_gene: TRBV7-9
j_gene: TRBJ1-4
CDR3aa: CASSRGTVNEKLFF

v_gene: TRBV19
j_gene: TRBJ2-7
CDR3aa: CASSTIPGRSWDEQYF

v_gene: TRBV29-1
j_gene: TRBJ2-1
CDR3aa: CSHRDRLHEQFF

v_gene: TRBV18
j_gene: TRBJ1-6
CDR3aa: CASSPRAGGESNSPLHF

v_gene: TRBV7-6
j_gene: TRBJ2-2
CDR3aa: CASSPRTGDRTGELFF

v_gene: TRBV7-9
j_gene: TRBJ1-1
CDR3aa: CASSLGGSLSTEAFF

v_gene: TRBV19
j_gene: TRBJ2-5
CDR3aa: CASSPMAGRETQYF

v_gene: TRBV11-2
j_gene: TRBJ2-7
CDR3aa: CASSFRTSVYEQYF

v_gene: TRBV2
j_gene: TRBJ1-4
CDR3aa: CASDRGEAEKLFF

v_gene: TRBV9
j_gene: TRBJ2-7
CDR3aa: CASSDRDQPSYEQYF